The rows below give T cell receptor beta chains drawn from one sample of a study of cytomegalovirus exposure and HLA in healthy donors. Generated by immunoSEQ multiplex PCR, the TCRdb table keeps only in-frame clones and is missing some. The data contain 150,000 to 200,000 clones, 72% of them singletons. Material: PBMCs. All receptors derive from a human donor in good health. Each CDR3 is given with its conserved first and last residue. D genes are given only for firm matches. Only part of the rows carry a size: once, few, many, or a class if the clone is expanded.

size	V	D	J	DNA	CDR3
once	TRBV9	.	TRBJ1-1	TGTGCCAGCAGCGCCCAGGGAATGAACACTGAAGCTTTCTTT	CASSAQGMNTEAFF
.	TRBV19	TRBD1	TRBJ2-2	TGTGCCAGTAGGGGGACAGGGAGGACCGGGGAGCTGTTTTTT	CASRGTGRTGELFF
.	TRBV7-2	.	TRBJ1-5	TGTGCCAGCAGCTACAGGGACAATCAGCCCCAGCATTTT	CASSYRDNQPQHF
.	TRBV6-1	.	TRBJ1-5	TGTGCCAGCAGACGCCAGGATGGTCAGCCCCAGCATTTT	CASRRQDGQPQHF
.	TRBV15	.	TRBJ1-1	TGTGCCACCAGCAGAGAACGACCGGGGGGGGACACTGAAGCTTTCTTT	CATSRERPGGDTEAFF
.	TRBV9	TRBD2	TRBJ2-2	TGTGCCAGCAGCGCCGACGGGGGGGCCGGGGAGCTGTTTTTT	CASSADGGAGELFF
.	TRBV7-7	TRBD2	TRBJ2-7	TGTGCTAGCAGCTTAGCTGGGACTAGCGGGGGGGGTCAATCCTACGAGCAGTACTTC	CASSLAGTSGGGQSYEQYF
.	TRBV30	.	TRBJ1-3	TGTGCCATAAAGAAAGCAGGAAACACCATATATTTT	CAIKKAGNTIYF
.	TRBV5-1	TRBD1	TRBJ1-4	TGCGCCAGCAGCTTGCAAAGGACAGGGGGAGAAAAACTGTTTTTT	CASSLQRTGGEKLFF
.	TRBV5-1	.	TRBJ2-1	TGCGCCAGCAGCTTGCCACAGTCCAATGAGCAGTTCTTC	CASSLPQSNEQFF
.	TRBV7-2	.	TRBJ1-2	TGTGCCAGCAGCCCGGACACAGACTATGGCTACACCTTC	CASSPDTDYGYTF
few	TRBV7-2	TRBD1	TRBJ1-5	TGTGCCAGCAGCTTTTCCGGGACAGGGGATAGCAATCAGCCCCAGCATTTT	CASSFSGTGDSNQPQHF
.	TRBV27	TRBD2	TRBJ2-3	TGTGCCAGCAGTACTCCTAGCGGGGGGCTCTTAGATACGCAGTATTTT	CASSTPSGGLLDTQYF
.	TRBV5-4	.	TRBJ1-1	TGTGCCAGCAGCGCGGGGGGTGCATACACTGAAGCTTTCTTT	CASSAGGAYTEAFF
few	TRBV7-2	.	TRBJ2-7	TGTGCCAGCAGCTTAGGGCGCGGGTTCGGCGAGCAGTACTTC	CASSLGRGFGEQYF
.	TRBV10-1	.	TRBJ2-7	TGCGCCAGCAGAAGAGCAACGGGACATACTAACTACGAGCAGTACTTC	CASRRATGHTNYEQYF
.	TRBV5-1	.	TRBJ2-7	TGCGCCAGCAGCCCGGGACACCAATCCTACGAGCAGTACTTC	CASSPGHQSYEQYF
.	TRBV19	.	TRBJ1-5	TGTGCCAGTAGTTCCGGACGGGGTCAGCCCCAGCATTTT	CASSSGRGQPQHF
.	TRBV15	TRBD1	TRBJ2-7	TGTGCCACCAGCAGAGGACAGGGGGCGATTGAGCAGTACTTC	CATSRGQGAIEQYF
.	TRBV13	TRBD2	TRBJ2-5	TGTGCCAGCAGCGCTGGGGGACTAGCGGGGCAAGAGACCCAGTACTTC	CASSAGGLAGQETQYF
.	TRBV7-2	.	TRBJ2-2	TGTGCCAGCAGCAAACCGACAGGCACCGGGGAGCTGTTTTTT	CASSKPTGTGELFF
.	TRBV6-6	.	TRBJ2-1	TGTGCCAGCAGTCCCCGGAGGGAGCAGTTCTTC	CASSPRREQFF
.	TRBV6-1	.	TRBJ2-3	TGTGCCAGCAGTGAAGTAGGGGTGGATACGCAGTATTTT	CASSEVGVDTQYF
.	TRBV6-1	.	TRBJ1-2	TGTGCCAGCAGTGAAGGGAGGAACCCTAGCTATGGCTACACCTTC	CASSEGRNPSYGYTF
.	TRBV7-9	.	TRBJ1-6	TGTGCCAGCAGCTTTTACATGGATTCACCCCTCCACTTT	CASSFYMDSPLHF
once	TRBV2	TRBD2	TRBJ2-3	TGTGCCAGCAGGGAGGGACTAGCGGGGAACACAGATACGCAGTATTTT	CASREGLAGNTDTQYF
.	TRBV4-2	TRBD1	TRBJ2-1	TGTGCCAGCAGCCAAGATGGGACAGGTTACAATGAGCAGTTCTTC	CASSQDGTGYNEQFF
.	TRBV5-6	.	TRBJ2-7	TGTGCCAGCAGCTTAGAGGTGGTGGCAGCCGAGCAGTACTTC	CASSLEVVAAEQYF
.	TRBV7-3	TRBD1	TRBJ2-2	TGTGCCAGCAGCTCCCGGACAGGGAACACCGGGGAGCTGTTTTTT	CASSSRTGNTGELFF
.	TRBV6-1	TRBD2	TRBJ2-1	TGTGCCAGCAGTGAGAACCTACTAGCGTGGAATGAGCAGTTCTTC	CASSENLLAWNEQFF
.	TRBV7-9	TRBD2	TRBJ2-1	TGTGCCAGCAGCTTGGGACTAATCAGTGAGCAGTTCTTC	CASSLGLISEQFF
.	TRBV7-9	.	TRBJ2-7	TGTGCGGTTGCAGACACGCCATTTTACGAGCAGTACTTC	CAVADTPFYEQYF
.	TRBV7-9	.	TRBJ1-1	TGTGCCAGCAGCCAATCGGGGGGGCTTACTGAAGCTTTCTTT	CASSQSGGLTEAFF
.	TRBV4-1	.	TRBJ1-3	TGCGCCAGCAGCCAAGATAAGGGGTACTCTGGAAACACCATATATTTT	CASSQDKGYSGNTIYF
.	TRBV7-2	.	TRBJ1-4	TGTGCCAGCAGCTTAGTGTGGGGGGAGGGAAATGAAAAACTGTTTTTT	CASSLVWGEGNEKLFF
.	TRBV19	TRBD1	TRBJ1-2	TGTGCCAGTAGTGCTGACAGGGGGGGATATGGCTACACCTTC	CASSADRGGYGYTF
.	TRBV7-2	.	TRBJ1-5	TGTGCCAGCAGCTTAATTGGCCTTAGCAATCAGCCCCAGCATTTT	CASSLIGLSNQPQHF
few	TRBV5-1	.	TRBJ2-7	TGCGCCAGCAGCTTCTCGGGGGAAGGCGAGCAGTACTTC	CASSFSGEGEQYF
.	TRBV5-4	.	TRBJ1-5	TGTGCCAGCAGCTTGGGTGGAGATCAGCCCCAGCATTTT	CASSLGGDQPQHF
.	TRBV5-1	.	TRBJ1-5	TGCGCCAGCAGCCCGGGGACGGGGAGGCAGCCCCAGCATTTT	CASSPGTGRQPQHF
.	TRBV7-3	.	TRBJ1-3	TGTGCCAGCAGCTTAGGCCCAGGAGGAAACACCATATATTTT	CASSLGPGGNTIYF